This T cell receptor beta chain originates from a study of synovial regulatory T cells in juvenile arthritis. Donors were around 11 juvenile idiopathic arthritis patients with active disease, 3 polyarticular and 8 oligoarticular. Median disease duration was roughly 7 years, range 0.2-19.1. The protocol was immunoSEQ multiplex PCR, while the TCRdb copy is restricted to in-frame clones and leaves out a portion. The sample spans about 10,000 clones; the ten largest clones claim 0.35%. The germline gives CDR1 SGHAT, CDR2 FQNNGV. CDR3 length: 13 residues. No DNA sequence is on record. The TCR sequence derives from a donor aged 2-30 years with juvenile idiopathic arthritis. The sequencing input was Treg cells from blood. Subset specified: remaining (HLA-DR-negative) circulating blood Treg cells. The chain joins TRBV11-2 to TRBJ1-2; TCRdb proposes TRBD1, but this gene call is untestable without DNA. The CDR3 protein is CASSLVADLGYTF.